These 9 T cell receptor beta chains were sequenced from one sample in a study of cytotoxic CD8 clonotypes in ibrutinib-treated CLL. Sequencing was performed with immunoSEQ multiplex PCR; in TCRdb, only in-frame clones are kept and a portion is missing. The sample lists about 270,000 clones, around 77% occurring once. This material consisted of PBMCs, taken at disease progression, from a patient treated with ibrutinib. These receptors originate from a human donor with chronic lymphocytic leukemia.

V is TRBV11-3 and J is TRBJ2-2, with 9 bases lining up with TRBD1. The CDR3 covers 16 residues. CDR1 SGHNT and CDR2 YENEEA come from the germline V gene. V trimming: 5 bases; J trimming: 0 bases; junction bases outside the gene matches: 4. CDR3 nucleotide sequence: TGTGCCAGCAGCCGGGGGGACAGGGCGAACACCGGGGAGCTGTTTTTT. The encoded protein is CASSRGDRANTGELFF.

This clone was found a few times. This rearrangement joins TRBV18 to TRBJ1-1, with a weak D call TRBD1 (6 bases). Germline V lookup: CDR1 KGHSH, CDR2 LQKENI. Trimming took off 2 bases at V and 4 bases at J, with 11 bases between the two ends. This CDR3 is built from 14 residues. CDR3 amino acids: CASSPSRGGTEAFF. CDR3 sequence (DNA): TGTGCCAGCTCACCATCCAGAGGGGGCACTGAAGCTTTCTTT.

The CDR3 loop is CASSVIPRTNTEAFF. CDR3 coding DNA: TGTGCCAGCAGCGTAATCCCCCGTACGAACACTGAAGCTTTCTTT. The chain joins TRBV9 to TRBJ1-1; D gene uncertain. V was clipped by 1 base and J by 1 base, with 11 bases between them. Germline loops: CDR1 SGDLS, CDR2 YYNGEE. CDR3 length: 15 residues.

The chain uses TRBV5-4 and TRBJ2-5, with TRBD2 identical over 11 bases. J gave up 5 bases and V 0 bases, and 6 bases lay outside the gene matches. CDR1 and CDR2 from the germline V gene are SGHNT and YYREEE (reference sequence). The CDR3 is made up of 16 amino acids. CDR3 in DNA: TGTGCCAGCAGCTTGGTATTAGCGGGGGGGCAGGAGACCCAGTACTTC. Encoded protein: CASSLVLAGGQETQYF.

The chain carries TRBV4-3 and TRBJ1-1; D ambiguous. CDR3 length: 15 amino acids. V was trimmed by 1 base and J by 4 bases, leaving 13 bases between them. The germline CDR1 and CDR2 sequences are LGHNA and YSLEER. The CDR3 spells CASSQATRAGTEAFF. For the CDR3, the DNA is TGCGCCAGCAGCCAAGCGACGAGGGCGGGCACTGAAGCTTTCTTT.

The sample holds one count of this clone. The chain couples TRBV7-2 to TRBJ1-6; no clear D gene. Germline V CDR1 and CDR2: SGHTA, FQGNSA. The ends were cut back, 1 base at V and 9 bases at J, with 4 bases in the middle. There are 12 residues in the CDR3. The CDR3 reads CASSLVGSPLHF. CDR3 nucleotide sequence: TGTGCCAGCAGCTTAGTGGGTTCACCCCTCCACTTT.

V and J are TRBV2 and TRBJ2-7, with 10 bases lining up with TRBD2. Losses at the gene ends were 0 bases for V and 4 bases for J; bases not matched to a gene: 6. Germline assignment: CDR1 SNHLY and CDR2 FYNNEI. This CDR3 is built from 16 residues. As DNA, the CDR3 is TGTGCCAGCAGTGAAGCGTTTAGCGGGGGGCGGTACGAGCAGTACTTC. The encoded protein is CASSEAFSGGRYEQYF.

The chain joins TRBV2 to TRBJ2-1; maybe TRBD2 (5 bases). The CDR3 totals 15 residues. V was clipped by 7 bases and J by 7 bases, with 20 bases between them. The germline CDR1 and CDR2 sequences are SNHLY and FYNNEI. The CDR3 loop is CASIQASWGVNEQFF. CDR3 bases: TGTGCCAGCATACAAGCTAGCTGGGGAGTAAATGAGCAGTTCTTC.

This chain links TRBV19 with TRBJ2-7; possible D gene TRBD2, 5 bases. Between the trimmed V and J ends, which lost 11 bases and 2 bases, there was a span of 22 bases. The CDR3 is made up of 15 amino acids. Germline values: CDR1 LNHDA, CDR2 SQIVND (reference sequence). CDR3 region: CASAHEGSHTYEQYF. The CDR3 DNA reads as TGTGCCTCCGCCCACGAGGGCAGTCACACCTACGAGCAGTACTTC.